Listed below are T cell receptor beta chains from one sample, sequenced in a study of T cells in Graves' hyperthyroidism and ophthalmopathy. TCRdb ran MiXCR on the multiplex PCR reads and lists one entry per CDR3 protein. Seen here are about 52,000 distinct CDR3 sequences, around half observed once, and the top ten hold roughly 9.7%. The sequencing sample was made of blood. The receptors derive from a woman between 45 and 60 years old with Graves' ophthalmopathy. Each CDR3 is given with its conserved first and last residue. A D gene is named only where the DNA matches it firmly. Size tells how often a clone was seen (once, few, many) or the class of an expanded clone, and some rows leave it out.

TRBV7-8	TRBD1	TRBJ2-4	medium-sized	CASSFGTGGAFPQYF	TGTGCCAGCAGCTTCGGGACAGGGGGCGCTTTCCCTCAGTACTTC
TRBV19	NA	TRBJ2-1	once	CASSIRGANEQFF	TGTGCCAGTAGTATAAGGGGAGCCAATGAGCAGTTCTTC
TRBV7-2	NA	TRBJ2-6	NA	CASSLTTGGANVLTF	TGTGCCAGCAGCTTAACAACGGGAGGGGCCAACGTCCTGACTTTC
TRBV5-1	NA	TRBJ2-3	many	CASRSRGSTDTQYF	TGCGCCAGCCGCTCCCGGGGGAGCACAGATACGCAGTATTTT
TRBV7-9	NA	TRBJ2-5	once	CASRPPGSEETQYF	TGTGCCAGCAGGCCACCGGGAAGCGAAGAGACCCAGTACTTC
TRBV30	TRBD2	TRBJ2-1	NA	CAWSRLAGVNEQFF	TGTGCCTGGTCCCGACTAGCGGGAGTAAATGAGCAGTTCTTC
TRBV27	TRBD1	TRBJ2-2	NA	CASSLTRGRTGELFF	TGTGCCAGCAGTCTGACCAGGGGGCGTACCGGGGAGCTGTTTTTT
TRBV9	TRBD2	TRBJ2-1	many	CASSVLGLAGNEQFF	TGTGCCAGCAGCGTGCTAGGACTAGCGGGAAATGAGCAGTTCTTC
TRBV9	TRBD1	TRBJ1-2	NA	CASSVGAGGGYTF	TGTGCCAGCAGCGTAGGGGCAGGGGGTGGTTACACCTTC
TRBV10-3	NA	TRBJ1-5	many	CAIGGSGGDNQPQHF	TGTGCCATCGGGGGATCCGGGGGAGACAATCAGCCCCAGCATTTT
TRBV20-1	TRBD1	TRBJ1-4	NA	CSARGQGAEKLFF	TGCAGTGCTAGAGGTCAGGGGGCCGAAAAACTGTTTTTT
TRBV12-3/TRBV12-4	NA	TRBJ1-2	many	CASNLLLMEEDSNYGYTF	TGTGCCAGCAACCTTTTGCTCATGGAAGAAGATTCAAACTATGGCTACACCTTC
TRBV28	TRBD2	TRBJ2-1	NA	CASSLFGTSGRKYNEQFF	TGTGCCAGCAGTTTATTTGGCACTAGCGGGAGAAAGTACAATGAGCAGTTCTTC
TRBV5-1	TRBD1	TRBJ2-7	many	CASSSSTGVGYEQYF	TGCGCCAGCAGCTCATCCACAGGGGTGGGCTACGAGCAGTACTTC
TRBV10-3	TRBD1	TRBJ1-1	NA	CAISELGQGKGTEALF	TGTGCCATCAGTGAGTTGGGACAGGGCAAGGGCACGGAAGCTCTCTTT
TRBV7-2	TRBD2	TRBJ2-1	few	CASSLVAGGPNEQFF	TGTGCCAGCAGCTTAGTAGCGGGAGGGCCGAATGAGCAGTTCTTC
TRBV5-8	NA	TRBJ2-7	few	CASRRPIGDGQYF	TGTGCCAGCAGACGACCCATAGGGGACGGGCAGTACTTC
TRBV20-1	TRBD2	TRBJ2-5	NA	CSASGAGGRGETQYF	TGCAGTGCTAGTGGAGCGGGAGGGCGGGGGGAAACCCAGTACTTC
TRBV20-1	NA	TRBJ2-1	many	CSAREGSSYNEQFF	TGCAGTGCTAGAGAAGGGAGCTCCTACAATGAGCAGTTCTTC
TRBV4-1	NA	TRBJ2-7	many	CASSQDFRSGGRQYF	TGCGCCAGCAGCCAAGATTTTCGTTCTGGGGGGCGCCAGTACTTC
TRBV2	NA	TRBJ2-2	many	CASRDNTGELFF	TGTGCCAGCAGGGATAACACCGGGGAGCTGTTTTTT
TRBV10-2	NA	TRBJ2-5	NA	CASSESEQNQYF	TGCGCCAGCAGTGAGTCGGAGCAGAACCAGTACTTC
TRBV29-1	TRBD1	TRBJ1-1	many	CSVDRGLSEAFF	TGCAGCGTTGACAGGGGGTTGAGCGAAGCTTTCTTT
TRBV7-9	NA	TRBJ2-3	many	CASSLQAGVSTDTQYF	TGTGCCAGCAGCTTACAGGCAGGGGTAAGCACAGATACGCAGTATTTT
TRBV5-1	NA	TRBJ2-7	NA	CASSNDRTYEQYF	TGCGCCAGTAGCAACGACCGCACCTACGAGCAGTACTTC
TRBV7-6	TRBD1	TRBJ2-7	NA	CASSLSSTDRDRNSSYEQYF	TGTGCCAGCAGCTTAAGCAGTACGGATCGGGACAGAAATAGCTCCTACGAGCAGTACTTC
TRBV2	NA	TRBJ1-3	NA	CASSTGRGNTIYF	TGTGCCAGCTCTACAGGAAGAGGAAACACCATATATTTC
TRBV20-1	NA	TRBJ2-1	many	CSATRQERYNEQFF	TGCAGTGCTACCCGACAGGAGAGGTACAATGAGCAGTTCTTC
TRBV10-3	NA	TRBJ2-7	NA	CAISGQGVYEQYF	TGTGCCATCAGTGGCCAGGGTGTTTACGAGCAGTACTTC
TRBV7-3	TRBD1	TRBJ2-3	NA	CASSPDRPTDTQYF	TGTGCCAGCAGCCCGGACAGGCCCACAGATACGCAGTATTTT
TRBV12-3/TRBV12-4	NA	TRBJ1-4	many	CASSLGTENEKLFF	TGTGCCAGCAGTTTGGGGACGGAAAATGAAAAACTGTTTTTT
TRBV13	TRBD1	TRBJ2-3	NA	CASRKGQGAYNEQYF	TGTGCCAGCAGAAAGGGGCAGGGGGCTTACAATGAGCAGTATTTT
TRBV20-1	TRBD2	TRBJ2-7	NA	CSAVGASGGVEQYF	TGCAGTGCTGTCGGGGCTAGCGGGGGGGTCGAGCAGTACTTC
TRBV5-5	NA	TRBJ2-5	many	CASSYRAEETQYF	TGTGCCAGCAGTTACCGGGCCGAAGAGACCCAGTACTTC
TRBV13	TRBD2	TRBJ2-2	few	CASSPSWGEGAGELFF	TGTGCCAGCAGCCCCAGTTGGGGGGAGGGAGCCGGGGAGCTGTTTTTT
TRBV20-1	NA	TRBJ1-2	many	CSALTDYGYTF	TGCAGTGCCCTGACAGACTATGGCTACACCTTC
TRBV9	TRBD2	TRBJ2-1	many	CASSATSGGALVDNEQFF	TGTGCCAGCAGCGCGACTAGCGGGGGGGCCTTGGTAGACAATGAGCAGTTCTTC
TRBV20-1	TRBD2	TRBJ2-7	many	CSALSRLAGGGNPYEQYF	TGCAGTGCTCTATCCCGACTAGCGGGGGGGGGGAACCCCTACGAGCAGTACTTC
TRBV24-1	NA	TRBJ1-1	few	CASSPLGNTEAFF	TGTGCCAGCTCACCATTGGGGAACACTGAAGCTTTCTTT
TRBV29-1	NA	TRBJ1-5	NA	CRAGEGNQPQHF	TGCCGAGCCGGGGAGGGAAATCAGCCCCAGCATTTT
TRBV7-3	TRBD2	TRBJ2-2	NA	CAGSQRGTGELFF	TGCGCCGGCAGCCAGCGGGGTACCGGGGAGCTGTTCTTT
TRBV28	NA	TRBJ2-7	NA	CASSFLFYRDFGGQYF	TGTGCCAGCAGTTTCTTGTTCTATAGGGATTTTGGCGGGCAGTACTTC
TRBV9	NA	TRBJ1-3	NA	CASSAGLKSSGNSIYF	TGTGCTAGCAGCGCTGGACTGAAGAGCTCTGGAAACTCCATATATTTT
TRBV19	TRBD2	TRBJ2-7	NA	CASSSGTSGEQYF	TGTGCCAGTAGTTCCGGGACTAGCGGGGAGCAGTACTTC
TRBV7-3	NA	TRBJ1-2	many	CASSAGGGGDYGYTF	TGTGCCAGCAGCGCCGGGGGGGGAGGGGACTATGGCTACACCTTC
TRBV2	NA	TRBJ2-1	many	CASQRTLSSYNEQFF	TGTGCCAGTCAGCGGACCTTGAGCTCCTACAATGAGCAGTTCTTC
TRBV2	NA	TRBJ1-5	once	CPSSEIGRETQHF	TGTCCCAGCAGTGAAATAGGGAGAGAGACCCAGCATTTT
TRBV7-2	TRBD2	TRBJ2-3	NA	CASSPRVGSGRYTDTQYF	TGTGCCAGCAGTCCCCGGGTTGGTAGCGGGCGATACACAGATACGCAGTATTTT
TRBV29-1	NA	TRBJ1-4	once	CSVEESGVGEKLFF	TGCAGCGTTGAAGAGTCAGGGGTGGGCGAAAAACTGTTTTTT
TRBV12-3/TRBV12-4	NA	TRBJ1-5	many	CASSLEGSNQPQHF	TGTGCCAGCAGTTTAGAGGGTTCCAATCAGCCCCAGCATTTT
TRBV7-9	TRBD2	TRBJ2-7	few	CASSLAGLATYEQYF	TGTGCCAGCAGCTTAGCCGGACTAGCGACCTACGAGCAGTACTTC
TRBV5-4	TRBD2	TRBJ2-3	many	CASSLAGAEDTQYF	TGTGCCAGCAGCCTAGCGGGAGCGGAAGATACGCAGTATTTT
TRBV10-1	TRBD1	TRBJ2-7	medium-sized	CASSERTGSEQYF	TGCGCCAGCAGTGAGCGGACAGGGTCCGAGCAGTACTTC
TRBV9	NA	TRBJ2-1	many	CASSSEEGAGREADNEQFF	TGTGCCAGCAGCTCCGAGGAGGGGGCAGGGCGGGAGGCTGACAATGAGCAGTTCTTC
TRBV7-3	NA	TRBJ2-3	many	CASSLMRASTDTQYF	TGTGCCAGCAGCTTAATGAGGGCTAGCACAGATACGCAGTATTTT
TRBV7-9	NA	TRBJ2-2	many	CASSLGPQNTGELFF	TGTGCCAGCAGCTTAGGGCCCCAGAACACCGGGGAGCTGTTTTTT
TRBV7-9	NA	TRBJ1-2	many	CASSRDLGGYTF	TGTGCCAGCAGCCGTGACCTGGGAGGCTACACCTTC